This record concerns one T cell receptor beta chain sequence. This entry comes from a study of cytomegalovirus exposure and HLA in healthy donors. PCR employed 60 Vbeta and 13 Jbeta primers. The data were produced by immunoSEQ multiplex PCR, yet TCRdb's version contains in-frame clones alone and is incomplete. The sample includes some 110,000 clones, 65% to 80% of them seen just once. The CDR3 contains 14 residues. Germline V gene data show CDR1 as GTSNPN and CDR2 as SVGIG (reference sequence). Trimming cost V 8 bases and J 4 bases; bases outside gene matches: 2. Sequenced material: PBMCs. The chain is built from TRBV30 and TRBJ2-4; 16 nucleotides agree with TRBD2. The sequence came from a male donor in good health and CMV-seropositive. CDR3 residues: CAGGLAGGKNIQYF. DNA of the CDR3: TGTGCCGGGGGACTAGCGGGAGGGAAAAACATTCAGTACTTC. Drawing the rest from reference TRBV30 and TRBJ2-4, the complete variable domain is SQTIHQWPATLVQPVGSPLSLECTVEGTSNPNLYWYRQAAGRGLQLLFYSVGIGQISSEVPQNLSASRPQDRQFILSSKKLLLSDSGFYLCAGGLAGGKNIQYFGAGTRLSVL.